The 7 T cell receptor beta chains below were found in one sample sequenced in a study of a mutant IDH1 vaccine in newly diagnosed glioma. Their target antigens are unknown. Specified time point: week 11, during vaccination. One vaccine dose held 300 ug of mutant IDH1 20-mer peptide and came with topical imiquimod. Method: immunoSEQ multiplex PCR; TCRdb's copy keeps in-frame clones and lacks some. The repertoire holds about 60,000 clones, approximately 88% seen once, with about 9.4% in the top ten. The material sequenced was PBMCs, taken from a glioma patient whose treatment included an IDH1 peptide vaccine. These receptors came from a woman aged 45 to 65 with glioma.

CDR3 in amino acids: CASTPLWTSGEQYF. The CDR3 nucleotides read TGCGCCAGCACCCCCTTGTGGACTAGCGGCGAGCAGTACTTC. The chain employs TRBV5-1 and TRBJ2-7; 10 nucleotides line up with TRBD2. With V trimmed by 6 bases and J by 6 bases, 9 bases remained unmatched. Germline V CDR1 and CDR2: SGHRS, YFSETQ. This CDR3 is 14 amino acids long.

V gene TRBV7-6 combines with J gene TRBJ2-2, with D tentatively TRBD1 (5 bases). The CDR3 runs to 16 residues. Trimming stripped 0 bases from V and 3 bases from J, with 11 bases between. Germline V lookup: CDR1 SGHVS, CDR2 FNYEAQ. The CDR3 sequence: CASSLAPQGHTGELFF. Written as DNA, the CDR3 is TGTGCCAGCAGCTTAGCACCGCAGGGTCACACCGGGGAGCTGTTTTTT.

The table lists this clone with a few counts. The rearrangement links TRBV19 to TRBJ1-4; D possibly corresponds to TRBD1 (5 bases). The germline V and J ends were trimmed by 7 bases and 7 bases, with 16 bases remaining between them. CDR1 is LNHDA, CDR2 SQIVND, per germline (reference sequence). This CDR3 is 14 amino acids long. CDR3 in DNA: TGTGCCAGTATAAAAGCAGGGCAAGGTGAAAAACTGTTTTTT. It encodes CASIKAGQGEKLFF.

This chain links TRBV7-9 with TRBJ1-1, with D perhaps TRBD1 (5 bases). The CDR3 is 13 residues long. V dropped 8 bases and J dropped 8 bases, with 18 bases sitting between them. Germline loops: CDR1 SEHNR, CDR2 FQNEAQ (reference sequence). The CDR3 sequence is CASSFEGKTEAFF. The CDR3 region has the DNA TGTGCCAGCTCCTTCGAGGGGAAAACAGAAGCTTTCTTT.

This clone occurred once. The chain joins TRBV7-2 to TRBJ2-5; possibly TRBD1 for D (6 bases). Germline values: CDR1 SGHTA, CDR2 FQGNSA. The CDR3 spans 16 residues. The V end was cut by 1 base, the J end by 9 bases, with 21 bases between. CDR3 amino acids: CASSLGSQGTLRSQYF. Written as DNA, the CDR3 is TGTGCCAGCAGCTTAGGTAGCCAGGGGACCCTCAGATCCCAGTACTTC.

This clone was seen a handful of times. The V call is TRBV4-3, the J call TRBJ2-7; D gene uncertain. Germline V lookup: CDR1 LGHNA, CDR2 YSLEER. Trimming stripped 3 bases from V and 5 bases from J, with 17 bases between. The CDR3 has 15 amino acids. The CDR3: CASSHATFGSDEQYF. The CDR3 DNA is TGCGCCAGCAGCCATGCCACGTTTGGCTCGGACGAGCAGTACTTC.

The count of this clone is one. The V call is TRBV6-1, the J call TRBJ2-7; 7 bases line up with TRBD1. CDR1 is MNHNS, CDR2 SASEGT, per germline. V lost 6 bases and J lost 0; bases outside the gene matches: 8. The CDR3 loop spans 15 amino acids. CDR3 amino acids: CASRATGASSYEQYF. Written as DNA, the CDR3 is TGTGCCAGCAGGGCCACAGGGGCCAGCTCCTACGAGCAGTACTTC.